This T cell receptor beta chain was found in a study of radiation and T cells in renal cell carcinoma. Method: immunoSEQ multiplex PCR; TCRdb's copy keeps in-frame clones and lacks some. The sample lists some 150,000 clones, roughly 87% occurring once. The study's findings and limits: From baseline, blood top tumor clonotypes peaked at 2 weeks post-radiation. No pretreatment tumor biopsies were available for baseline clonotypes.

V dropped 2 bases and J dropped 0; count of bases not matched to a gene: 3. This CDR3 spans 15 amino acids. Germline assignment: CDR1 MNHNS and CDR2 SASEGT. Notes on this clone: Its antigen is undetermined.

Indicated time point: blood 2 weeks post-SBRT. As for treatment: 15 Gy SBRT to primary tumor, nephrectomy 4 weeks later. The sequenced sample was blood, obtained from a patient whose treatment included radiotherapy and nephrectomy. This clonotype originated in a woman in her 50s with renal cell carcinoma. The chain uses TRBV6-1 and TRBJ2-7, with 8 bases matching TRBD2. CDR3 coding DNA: TGTGCCAGCAGTGAACCTAGCGGGCTCTCCTACGAGCAGTACTTC. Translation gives CASSEPSGLSYEQYF.